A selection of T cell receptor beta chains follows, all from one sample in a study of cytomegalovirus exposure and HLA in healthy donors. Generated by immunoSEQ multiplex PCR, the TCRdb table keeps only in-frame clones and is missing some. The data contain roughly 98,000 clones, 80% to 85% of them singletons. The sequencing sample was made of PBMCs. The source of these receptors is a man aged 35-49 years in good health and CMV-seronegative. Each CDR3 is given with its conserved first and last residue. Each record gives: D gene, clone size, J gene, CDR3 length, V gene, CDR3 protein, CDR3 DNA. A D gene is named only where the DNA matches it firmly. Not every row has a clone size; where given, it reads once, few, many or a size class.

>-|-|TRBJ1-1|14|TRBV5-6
CASSSQGVTTEAFF
TGTGCCAGCAGCTCACAGGGTGTGACCACTGAAGCTTTCTTT
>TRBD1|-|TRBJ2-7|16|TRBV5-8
CASSFRTGGNSYEQYF
TGTGCCAGCAGTTTTAGGACAGGGGGAAACTCCTACGAGCAGTACTTC
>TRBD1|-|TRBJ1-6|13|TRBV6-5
CASSVGQGKPLHF
TGTGCCAGCAGTGTGGGACAGGGTAAACCCCTCCACTTT
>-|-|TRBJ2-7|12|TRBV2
CASSGGLGEQYF
TGTGCCAGCAGTGGGGGGCTGGGCGAGCAGTACTTC
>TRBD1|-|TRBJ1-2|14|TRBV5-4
CASAGTGLRYGYTF
TGTGCTTCAGCCGGGACAGGGTTGCGATATGGCTACACCTTC
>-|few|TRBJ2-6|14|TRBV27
CASLARSGANVLTF
TGTGCCAGCCTAGCCCGATCTGGGGCCAACGTCCTGACTTTC
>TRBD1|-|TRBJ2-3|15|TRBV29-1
CSVESPDRGTDTQYF
TGCAGCGTTGAATCGCCGGACAGGGGCACAGATACGCAGTATTTT
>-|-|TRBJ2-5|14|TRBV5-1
CASSLGQLGETQYF
TGCGCCAGCAGCTTGGGACAGCTGGGGGAGACCCAGTACTTC
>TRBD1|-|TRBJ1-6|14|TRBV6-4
CASSTDRGNSPLHF
TGTGCCAGCAGCACGGACAGGGGTAATTCACCCCTCCACTTT
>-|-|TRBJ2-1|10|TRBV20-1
CSAFFNEQFF
TGCAGTGCTTTCTTCAATGAGCAGTTCTTC
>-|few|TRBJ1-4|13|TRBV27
CASSFSTNEKLFF
TGTGCCAGCAGTTTCTCAACTAATGAAAAACTGTTTTTT
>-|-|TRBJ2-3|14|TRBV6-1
CASRRGVSTDTQYF
TGTGCCAGCAGACGAGGCGTTAGCACAGATACGCAGTATTTT
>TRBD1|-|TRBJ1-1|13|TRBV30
CAWSVRGQGEAFF
TGTGCCTGGAGTGTACGAGGACAGGGTGAAGCTTTCTTT
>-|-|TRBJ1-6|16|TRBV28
CASSPAIGGPVSPLHF
TGTGCCAGCAGTCCCGCGATCGGGGGGCCTGTCTCACCCCTCCACTTT
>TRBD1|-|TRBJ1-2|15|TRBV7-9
CASSQQGLGGYGYTF
TGTGCCAGCAGCCAACAGGGGTTGGGGGGCTATGGCTACACCTTC
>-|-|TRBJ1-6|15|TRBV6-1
CASRRQSSYNSPLHF
TGTGCCAGCAGGAGACAGAGCTCCTATAATTCACCCCTCCACTTT
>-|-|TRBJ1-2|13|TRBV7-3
CASSLQGTDGYTF
TGTGCCAGCAGCCTACAGGGCACTGATGGCTACACCTTC
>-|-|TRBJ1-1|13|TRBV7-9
CASSLGQATEAFF
TGTGCCAGCAGCTTAGGACAGGCCACTGAAGCTTTCTTT
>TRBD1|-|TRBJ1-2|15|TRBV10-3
CAISASSTGDVGYTF
TGTGCCATCAGTGCGAGCAGTACAGGGGATGTTGGCTACACCTTC
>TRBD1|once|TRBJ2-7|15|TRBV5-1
CASSTGRDRAYEQYF
TGCGCCAGCAGCACCGGCCGGGACAGGGCGTACGAGCAGTACTTC
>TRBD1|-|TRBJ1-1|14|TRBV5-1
CASSETGGNTEAFF
TGCGCCAGCAGCGAGACAGGGGGTAACACTGAAGCTTTCTTT
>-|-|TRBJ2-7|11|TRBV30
CAWSDRSEQYF
TGTGCCTGGAGTGATCGCTCCGAGCAGTACTTC
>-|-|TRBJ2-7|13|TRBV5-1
CASSLGRANEQYF
TGCGCCAGCAGCTTGGGCAGGGCCAACGAGCAGTACTTC
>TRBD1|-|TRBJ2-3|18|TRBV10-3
CAISGRHRDREFADTQYF
TGTGCCATCAGTGGCCGCCACCGGGACAGGGAATTTGCAGATACGCAGTATTTT
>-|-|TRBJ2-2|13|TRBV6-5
CASRTVNTGELFF
TGTGCCAGCAGGACAGTAAACACCGGGGAGCTGTTTTTT
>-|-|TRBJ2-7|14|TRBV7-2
CASSLDGYAYEQYF
TGTGCCAGCAGCTTAGACGGTTACGCCTACGAGCAGTACTTC
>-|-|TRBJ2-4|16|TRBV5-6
CASSPKGKLAKNVQYF
TGTGCCAGCAGCCCGAAAGGGAAACTAGCCAAAAACGTTCAGTACTTC
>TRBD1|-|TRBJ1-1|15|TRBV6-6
CASSYSIDAGGITFF
TGTGCCAGCAGTTACTCGATCGATGCAGGGGGCATAACTTTCTTT
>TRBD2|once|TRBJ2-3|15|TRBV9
CASSSSGGNTDTQYF
TGTGCCAGCAGCTCCAGCGGGGGAAACACAGATACGCAGTATTTT